A selection of T cell receptor beta chains follows, all from one sample in a study of cytomegalovirus exposure and HLA in healthy donors. Some clones are missing from TCRdb's copy, which holds only in-frame ones; the method was immunoSEQ multiplex PCR. Of around 37,000 clones detected, roughly 80% appear once; the ten largest clones hold 2.7%. Sequenced material: PBMCs. Every receptor here comes from a man aged 50 or older in good health and CMV-seronegative. Each CDR3 is given with its conserved first and last residue. The D gene is left open where the match is weak. Some rows mark clone size as missing; the rest say once, few, many or name a class of expanded clone.

j_gene | abundance | d_gene | v_gene | CDR3nt | CDR3aa
TRBJ2-1 | once | TRBD2 | TRBV4-1 | TGCGCCAGCAGCCAGGTGGTAATAGCGGGGGGGAATGAGCAGTTCTTC | CASSQVVIAGGNEQFF
TRBJ2-1 | . | TRBD2 | TRBV9 | TGTGCCAGCAGCCCAGCCCGAATCGCGGGAGGGCCTGACAATGAGCAGTTCTTC | CASSPARIAGGPDNEQFF
TRBJ2-5 | . | TRBD1 | TRBV6-5 | TGTGCCAGCAGTTTCGGAACAGGGGGGAAAGGGGAGACCCAGTACTTC | CASSFGTGGKGETQYF
TRBJ2-7 | . | TRBD1 | TRBV4-2 | TGTGCCAGCAGCCACGCCAAGGGGACAGGGCTCCACGAGCAGTACTTC | CASSHAKGTGLHEQYF
TRBJ1-1 | once | . | TRBV7-2 | TGTGCCAGCAGCCCCAACAGGGAGAACACTGAAGCTTTCTTT | CASSPNRENTEAFF
TRBJ2-3 | once | . | TRBV7-3 | TGTGCCAGCAGCTTAAGAGGACAGAGCACAGATACGCAGTATTTT | CASSLRGQSTDTQYF
TRBJ2-7 | once | TRBD2 | TRBV4-2 | TGTGCCAGCAGCCAAGAGCAGGGACTAGCGGGAGTCGAGCAGTACTTC | CASSQEQGLAGVEQYF
TRBJ2-7 | . | . | TRBV7-8 | TGTGCCAGCAGCTTAGGGCCCCTCCGTTACGAGCAGTACTTC | CASSLGPLRYEQYF
TRBJ2-7 | . | . | TRBV18 | TGTGCCAGCTCACCGGTTTCTACTCACGAGCAGTACTTC | CASSPVSTHEQYF
TRBJ2-7 | . | TRBD1 | TRBV28 | TGTGCCAGCAGTTTCCCAGGGGGCGTATACGAGCAGTACTTC | CASSFPGGVYEQYF
TRBJ1-2 | . | TRBD1 | TRBV6-1 | TGTGCCAGCAGCGGAAGCCGTGGGACAGGCTATGGCTACACCTTC | CASSGSRGTGYGYTF
TRBJ1-3 | once | . | TRBV6-6 | TGTGCCACCACCACAGGAAACACCATATATTTT | CATTTGNTIYF
TRBJ2-3 | once | . | TRBV7-3 | TGTGCCAGCAGGAGTACGGGAATTGTCACAGATACGCAGTATTTT | CASRSTGIVTDTQYF
TRBJ2-6 | . | . | TRBV4-3 | TGCGCCAGCAGCCTAGGATCAGGAAGCTCTGGGGCCAACGTCCTGACTTTC | CASSLGSGSSGANVLTF
TRBJ1-2 | . | TRBD1 | TRBV5-1 | TGCGCCAGCAGCTTGGGAACCGGGACAGCGGTCTATGGCTACACCTTC | CASSLGTGTAVYGYTF
TRBJ2-1 | few | TRBD2 | TRBV5-4 | TGTGCCAGCAGCCTCCAGTCGGGGGGACTAACAGCTGAGCAGTTCTTC | CASSLQSGGLTAEQFF
TRBJ2-1 | . | TRBD2 | TRBV6-1 | TGTGCCAGCAGTGGTCTAGCGGGGCCCAATGAGCAGTTCTTC | CASSGLAGPNEQFF
TRBJ1-2 | . | TRBD1 | TRBV6-6 | TGTGCCAGCAGTCAAACCCACAGGGGCTATGGCTACACCTTC | CASSQTHRGYGYTF
TRBJ2-5 | . | TRBD1 | TRBV7-2 | TGTGCCAGCAGCCCCCGGACAGGGTACCTAGAGACCCAGTACTTC | CASSPRTGYLETQYF
TRBJ1-1 | . | . | TRBV4-3 | TGCGCCAGCAGCCAGGCCAGGGGCAGGAACACTGAAGCTTTCTTT | CASSQARGRNTEAFF
TRBJ1-1 | . | . | TRBV28 | TGTGCCAGCAGCCCCCATGGAGCCATGAACACTGAAGCTTTCTTT | CASSPHGAMNTEAFF
TRBJ1-3 | . | TRBD1 | TRBV5-1 | TGCGCCAGCAGCTTGCAGGGGGCCTCTGGAAACACCATATATTTT | CASSLQGASGNTIYF
TRBJ1-2 | once | . | TRBV6-5 | TGTGCCAGCGGGGCAGGGAACACTAACTATGGCTACACCTTC | CASGAGNTNYGYTF
TRBJ2-5 | . | . | TRBV4-3 | TGCGCCAGCAGCCAAGGGGGTAGCGTAGAGACCCAGTACTTC | CASSQGGSVETQYF
TRBJ2-3 | . | TRBD2 | TRBV9 | TGTGCCAGCAGCGTAGTTGCGGGAGGGCCCGATACGCAGTATTTT | CASSVVAGGPDTQYF
TRBJ1-3 | . | TRBD1 | TRBV19 | TGTGCCAGCCGAAGCGGACAGGGCCTCTTCTCTGGAAACACCATATATTTT | CASRSGQGLFSGNTIYF
TRBJ2-5 | . | . | TRBV5-1 | TGCGCCAGCAGCTTGGGGGCCGGAGCGGGTCAAGAGACCCAGTACTTC | CASSLGAGAGQETQYF
TRBJ2-1 | few | . | TRBV20-1 | TGCAGTGCTGCACTCCGCAATGAGCAGTTCTTC | CSAALRNEQFF
TRBJ1-5 | . | . | TRBV19 | TGTGCCAGTAGTATAACTTTAATTAGCAATCAGCCCCAGCATTTT | CASSITLISNQPQHF
TRBJ1-2 | . | . | TRBV19 | TGTGCCAGTAGTGCAGACTATGGCTACACCTTC | CASSADYGYTF
TRBJ2-1 | . | . | TRBV29-1 | TGCAGCGTTGCTCTAGGTTACAATGAGCAGTTCTTC | CSVALGYNEQFF
TRBJ1-4 | few | . | TRBV20-1 | TGCAGTGCTCTTGATGAAAAACTGTTTTTT | CSALDEKLFF
TRBJ2-7 | . | . | TRBV5-4 | TGTGCCAGCAGCCGGGTGGGGGGAAGGGGATCCTACGAGCAGTACTTC | CASSRVGGRGSYEQYF